This T cell receptor beta chain was sequenced in a study of blood T cell repertoires in COVID-19. After removal of 6 bases from V and 3 bases from J, the junction contained 9 bases not matched to a gene. The CDR3 runs to 16 residues. From germline, CDR1 is MDHEN and CDR2 SYDVKM. Authors' methods: Researchers report that nucleated cell counts were estimated from reference gene primer amplification. Profiling relied on immunoSEQ multiplex PCR, and the TCRdb table lists in-frame clones only, not all of them. The V and J calls and the clone size are those of that table, but D and trimming were determined from the DNA. The table shows 250,000 or so clones, with approximately 90% occurring only once.

The rearrangement uses TRBV28 and TRBJ2-5; 11 bases fit TRBD2. Sequencing was carried out using PBMCs or T cells enriched from blood (not recorded which). The source is a woman aged 30 to 39 with acute COVID-19. The CDR3 reads CASSYGTSGDKETQYF. In DNA form, the CDR3 reads TGTGCCAGCAGCTACGGGACTAGCGGAGATAAAGAGACCCAGTACTTC.